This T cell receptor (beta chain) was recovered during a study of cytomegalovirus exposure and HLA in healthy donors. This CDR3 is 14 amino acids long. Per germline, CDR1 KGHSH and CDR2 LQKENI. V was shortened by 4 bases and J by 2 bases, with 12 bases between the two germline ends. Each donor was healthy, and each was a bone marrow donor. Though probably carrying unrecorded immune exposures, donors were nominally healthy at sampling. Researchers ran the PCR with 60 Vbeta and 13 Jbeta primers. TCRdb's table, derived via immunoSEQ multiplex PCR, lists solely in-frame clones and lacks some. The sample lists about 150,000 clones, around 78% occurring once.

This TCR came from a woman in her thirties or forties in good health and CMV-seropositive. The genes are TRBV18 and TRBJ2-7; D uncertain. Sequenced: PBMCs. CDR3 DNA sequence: TGTGCCAGCTCACGGGCTTCCCCCCCCTACGAGCAGTACTTC. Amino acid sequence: CASSRASPPYEQYF.